The TCR beta chain under discussion was sequenced for a study of T cell responses to AZD1222 COVID-19 vaccine. V lost 0 bases and J 0 bases, leaving 15 bases between the germline ends. The CDR3 runs 17 residues. The V gene's germline CDR1 is PRHDT and CDR2 FYEKMQ (reference sequence). The repertoire was sequenced with immunoSEQ multiplex PCR; TCRdb's copy has only in-frame clones and lacks some. The sample shows 85,000 to 130,000 clones, roughly 90% of them seen only once. The sequencing here drew on peripheral blood, taken on day 0 of AZD1222 vaccination. The chain employs TRBV13 and TRBJ2-7, with D uncertain. The receptor was isolated from an adult in good health. The CDR3 reads CASSLGGSWLSSYEQYF. In DNA form, the CDR3 reads TGTGCCAGCAGCTTAGGCGGGTCTTGGTTAAGCTCCTACGAGCAGTACTTC. Full variable domain (rest looked up from reference TRBV13 and TRBJ2-7): AAGVIQSPRHLIKEKRETATLKCYPIPRHDTVYWYQQGPGQDPQFLISFYEKMQSDKGSIPDRFSAQQFSDYHSELNMSSLELGDSALYFCASSLGGSWLSSYEQYFGPGTRLTVT.